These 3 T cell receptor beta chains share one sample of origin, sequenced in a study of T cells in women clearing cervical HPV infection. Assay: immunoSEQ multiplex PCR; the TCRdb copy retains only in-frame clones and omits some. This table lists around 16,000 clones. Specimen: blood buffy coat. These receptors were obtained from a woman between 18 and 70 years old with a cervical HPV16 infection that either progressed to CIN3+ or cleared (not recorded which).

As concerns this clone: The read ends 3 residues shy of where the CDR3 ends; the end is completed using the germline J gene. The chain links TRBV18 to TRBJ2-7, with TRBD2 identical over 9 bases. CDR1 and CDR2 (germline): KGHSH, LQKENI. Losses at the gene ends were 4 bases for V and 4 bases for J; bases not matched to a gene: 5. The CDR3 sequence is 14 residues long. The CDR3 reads CASSLAGGPYEQYF. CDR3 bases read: TGTGCCAGCTCACTGGCGGGGGGGCCGTACGAG.

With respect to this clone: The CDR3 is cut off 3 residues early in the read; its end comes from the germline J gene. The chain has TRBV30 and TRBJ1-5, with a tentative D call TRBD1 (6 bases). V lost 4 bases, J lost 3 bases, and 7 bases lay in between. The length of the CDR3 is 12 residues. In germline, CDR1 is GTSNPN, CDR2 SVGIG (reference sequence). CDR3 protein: CAWTGDNQPQHF. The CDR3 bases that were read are TGTGCCTGGACAGGGGACAATCAGCCC.

CDR3 amino acids: CASSPPSLRNTEAFF. Incomplete CDR3 DNA: TGTGCCAGCTCACCACCATCCCTCAGGAACACTGAA. The V and J genes are TRBV18 and TRBJ1-1; D gene unclear. The read comes to an end 3 residues before the CDR3 does, leaving the germline J gene to fill in the end. Germline CDR1 is KGHSH and CDR2 is LQKENI. Trimming removed 0 bases at V and 1 base at J, with 9 bases between. The CDR3 totals 15 residues.